This TCR beta chain was recorded in a study of response to subunit inactivated influenza vaccine. TCRdb re-analysed the RT-PCR reads in MiXCR, keeping a single row per CDR3 protein. The data contain more than 400,000 distinct CDR3 sequences, less than 7.5% of them singletons. Regarding the study as a whole: Authors suggested each seasonal flu vaccination may recruit only limited numbers of new T cells.

Germline-derived CDR1 and CDR2 are LGHNT and FRNRAP. The CDR3 is 15 amino acids. Between the trimmed V and J ends, which lost 5 bases and 6 bases, there was a span of 17 bases. This clonotype was seen more than once but under ten times. As yet, its antigen is unknown. The chain combines TRBV12-5 with TRBJ2-1; D possibly corresponds to TRBD2 (5 bases). The sequencing here drew on PBMCs from blood, taken roughly 24 months after vaccination. This sequence originates from a man aged 45 to 70 who received an inactivated influenza vaccine. CDR3 in DNA: TGTGCTAGTGGTCCCGAAGGCGGGCTAGCCAATGAGCAGTTCTTC. Protein: CASGPEGGLANEQFF.